In this sample, the clone carrying this T cell receptor beta chain turned up a few times. This entry belongs to a study of blood T cell repertoires in COVID-19. At the level of the study: The study drew acute and convalescent COVID-19 samples from the United States, Italy and Spain. From T cells, B-cell-depleted T cells, or PBMCs came the material, which was cDNA or gDNA.

Per the original data handling: Amplification of reference gene primers provided the estimated nucleated cell counts. Only in-frame clones appear in the TCRdb table, and some are missing; sequencing was by immunoSEQ multiplex PCR. V and J calls and clone size follow that table, whereas D and trimming were derived from the DNA. This sample has 150,000 to 200,000 clones, with 80% to 90% found just once. Germline V gene data show CDR1 as LNHDA and CDR2 as SQIVND (reference sequence). This CDR3 is built from 16 residues. With V trimmed by 5 bases and J by 2 bases, 8 bases remained unmatched. V usage is TRBV19 and J usage is TRBJ1-5; 8 bases line up with TRBD1. The sample taken for sequencing was peripheral blood. This receptor was taken from a man aged 18 to 30 who had recovered from COVID-19. CDR3 loop: CASSVSGTGGNQPQHF. Written as DNA, the CDR3 is TGTGCCAGTAGTGTCTCCGGGACAGGAGGCAATCAGCCCCAGCATTTT.